This paragraph reports one TCR beta chain. Antigen unknown. Germline V gene lookup returns CDR1 SQVTM and CDR2 ANQGSEA. Trimming removed 6 bases from V and 4 bases from J, with 9 bases in between. This CDR3 is 12 amino acids long. Donors in the study were healthy people who gave bone marrow. These data are taken from a study of cytomegalovirus exposure and HLA in healthy donors. Study-level findings and limits: Segments of the TCR beta V type were, in most cases, productive about 87% or about 30% of the time in an earlier analysis. Three chains tied to CMV proved CMV antigen-specific in vitro. Reports indicated that the classifier achieved high specificity and sensitivity in diagnosing cytomegalovirus status.

Both 60 Vbeta primers and 13 Jbeta primers went into the PCR. Profiling relied on immunoSEQ multiplex PCR, and the TCRdb table lists in-frame clones only, not all of them. The sample lists under 200,000 clones, about 85% occurring once. The TCR originated in a boy under 10 years old in good health and CMV-seronegative. Material for sequencing was PBMCs. The V call is TRBV29-1, the J call TRBJ2-2; maybe TRBD2 (6 bases). The CDR3 is CSVGGPTGELFF. The CDR3 coding sequence is TGCAGCGTCGGGGGTCCCACCGGGGAGCTGTTTTTT.